This T cell receptor (beta chain) was sequenced in a study of shared clonotypes between healthy human individuals. The repertoire was sequenced with immunoSEQ multiplex PCR; TCRdb's copy has only in-frame clones and lacks some. The table includes about 1 million clones, approximately 70% detected once. Germline CDR1 is MNHEY and CDR2 is SVGAGI. V was pared by 6 bases and J by 4 bases, with 16 bases between. The CDR3 has 14 residues. CD4+ cell separation produced CD45RA+ naive and CD45RA-negative memory subsets. The TCR originated in a man aged 18-30 years in good health. The gene calls are TRBV6-5 and TRBJ2-7; TRBD2 might be the D (5 bases). The sequencing sample was made of memory CD4+ T cells sorted from blood. Noted subset: CD45RA-negative fraction. The chain's CDR3 is CASRDSRSSYEQYF. The CDR3, as DNA: TGTGCCAGCAGGGACTCCCGCTCTTCTTACGAGCAGTACTTC.